This is a list of T cell receptor beta chains from one sample in a study of blood T cells in healthy people across ages. TCRdb redid the calling of the 5' RACE reads with MiXCR, one entry per CDR3 protein. This sample has 650,000 to 1,000,000 distinct CDR3 sequences, with about 36% found just once. Sequences were obtained from blood. These receptors all come from a man between 18 and 29 years old in good health. The CDR3 runs from the conserved cysteine through the conserved F or W. D genes are given only for firm matches. The listing skips clone size in some rows; elsewhere it reads once, few, many or a size class.

clone size	D gene	V gene	J gene	CDR3 protein	CDR3 DNA
NA	TRBD1	TRBV5-5	TRBJ2-2	CASSPDRVIGELFF	TGTGCCAGCAGCCCGGACAGGGTGATCGGGGAGCTGTTTTTT
few	TRBD1	TRBV14	TRBJ2-7	CASSQEDRAYNEQYF	TGTGCCAGCAGCCAAGAAGACAGGGCGTACAATGAGCAGTACTTC
NA	NA	TRBV27	TRBJ2-1	CASSRAVSGSYNEQFF	TGTGCCAGCTCAAGGGCGGTTTCGGGGTCCTACAATGAGCAGTTCTTC
NA	NA	TRBV4-3	TRBJ2-1	CASRPGGGGNEQFF	TGCGCCAGCAGACCCGGAGGGGGGGGCAATGAGCAGTTCTTC
NA	TRBD1	TRBV12-3/TRBV12-4	TRBJ2-2	CACKSRDRVVIFNTGELFF	TGTGCCTGTAAATCCAGGGACAGGGTTGTTATTTTTAACACCGGGGAGCTGTTTTTT
NA	TRBD1	TRBV13	TRBJ1-2	CASNRQGAHYGYTF	TGTGCCAGCAACAGACAGGGGGCGCACTATGGCTACACCTTC
NA	NA	TRBV9	TRBJ2-1	CASSVGGLNNEQFF	TGTGCCAGCAGCGTAGGCGGCTTAAACAATGAGCAGTTCTTC
many	NA	TRBV20-1	TRBJ1-1	CSARPTGNTEAFF	TGCAGTGCTAGACCCACAGGGAACACTGAAGCTTTCTTT
NA	TRBD1	TRBV20-1	TRBJ2-1	CSASRTGGYNEQFF	TGCAGTGCCAGTAGAACAGGGGGATACAATGAGCAGTTCTTC
NA	NA	TRBV30	TRBJ2-1	CAWGGLAYNEQFF	TGTGCCTGGGGGGGGCTCGCGTACAATGAGCAGTTCTTC
NA	NA	TRBV4-1	TRBJ1-4	CASSQSRAREKLFF	TGCGCCAGCAGCCAATCCCGGGCGAGAGAAAAACTGTTTTTT
few	NA	TRBV12-3/TRBV12-4	TRBJ1-1	CASRIGTGPTEAFF	TGTGCCAGCAGAATTGGCACGGGTCCCACTGAAGCTTTCTTT
NA	TRBD2	TRBV4-1	TRBJ2-3	CASSQEGGRDADTQYF	TGCGCCAGCAGCCAAGAGGGAGGGCGGGACGCAGATACGCAGTATTTT
many	NA	TRBV7-2	TRBJ2-1	CASSLDRAGHNEQFF	TGTGCCAGCAGCTTAGATAGGGCAGGCCACAATGAGCAGTTCTTC
few	NA	TRBV27	TRBJ1-4	CASTEALGEKLFF	TGTGCCAGTACAGAAGCTCTGGGCGAAAAACTGTTTTTT
NA	TRBD1	TRBV12-3/TRBV12-4	TRBJ2-7	CASSYGQGAYEQYF	TGTGCCAGCAGTTATGGACAGGGGGCCTACGAGCAGTACTTC